The T cell receptor (beta chain) under discussion was sequenced for a study of T cells in Graves' hyperthyroidism and ophthalmopathy. Study findings and constraints: Patients with ophthalmopathy were separated from those with stable hyperthyroidism by a 13 V-J model. In the blood, most expanded thyroid clonotypes above 0.001 appeared as well. The model made its ophthalmopathy prediction, and onset followed a median about 5.9 months later.

Trimming cost V 8 bases and J 2 bases, with 10 bases left between them. Germline V gene sequence: CDR1 SNHLY, CDR2 FYNNEI. The CDR3 totals 12 residues. TCR beta CDR3 sequences were amplified from RNA transcripts. HTBI primers were employed in a first-round RT-PCR of the TCR CDR3. Using its own MiXCR run on the multiplex PCR reads, TCRdb lists one record per CDR3 protein. The sample consists of hundreds of thousands of distinct CDR3 sequences, 15% to 17% of them appearing once. This clonotype was counted many times. No antigen is known for it. The TCR sequence derives from a woman aged 18-35 years with Graves' hyperthyroidism. The sample consisted of blood. The chain has TRBV2 and TRBJ2-7; the D is unclear. The DNA of the CDR3 is TGTGCCAGCGTGGGGTTCACCTACGAGCAGTACTTC. The encoded protein is CASVGFTYEQYF.